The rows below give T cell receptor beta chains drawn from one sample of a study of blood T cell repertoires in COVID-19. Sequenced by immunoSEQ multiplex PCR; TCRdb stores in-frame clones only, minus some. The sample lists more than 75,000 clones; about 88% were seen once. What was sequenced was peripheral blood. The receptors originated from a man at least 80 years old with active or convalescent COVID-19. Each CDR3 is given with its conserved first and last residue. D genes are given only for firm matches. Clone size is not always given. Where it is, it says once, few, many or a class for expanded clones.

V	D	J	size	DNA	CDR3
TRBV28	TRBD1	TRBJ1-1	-	TGTGCCAGCAGCCGGACAGGGGGGAAATATGAAGCTTTCTTT	CASSRTGGKYEAFF
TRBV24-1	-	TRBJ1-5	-	TGTGCCACCAGTGATCCCCGAGTTAGCAATCAGCCCCAGCATTTT	CATSDPRVSNQPQHF
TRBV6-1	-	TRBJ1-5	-	TGTGCCAGCAGTGAAAACCGAGGCAAACAGCCCCAGCATTTT	CASSENRGKQPQHF
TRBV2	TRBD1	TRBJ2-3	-	TGTGCCAGCGGGTCGGACAGGGCCACACAAGATACGCAGTATTTT	CASGSDRATQDTQYF
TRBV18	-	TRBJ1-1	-	TGTGCCAGCTCCCAACAGGAGAACACTGAAGCTTTCTTT	CASSQQENTEAFF
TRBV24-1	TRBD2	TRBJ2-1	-	TGTGCCACCAGTGAAAGGGGACTAGCGGATTACAATGAGCAGTTCTTC	CATSERGLADYNEQFF
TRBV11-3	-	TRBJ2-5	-	TGTGCCAGCAGCCCTGGGGAGCGGCAGACCCAGTACTTC	CASSPGERQTQYF
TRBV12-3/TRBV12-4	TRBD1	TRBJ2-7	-	TGTGCCAGCAGTTCGGGACAGGGCTACGAGCAGTACTTC	CASSSGQGYEQYF
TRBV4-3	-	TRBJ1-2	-	TGCGCCAGCAGCCTAACCCACCCGGGATTGGGTGGCTACACCTTC	CASSLTHPGLGGYTF
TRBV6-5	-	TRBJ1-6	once	TGTGCCAGCAGCCAATATAATTCACCCCTCCACTTT	CASSQYNSPLHF
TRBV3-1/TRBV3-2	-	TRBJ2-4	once	TGTGCCAGCACCCTGGGAGTAGCCAAAAACATTCAGTACTTC	CASTLGVAKNIQYF
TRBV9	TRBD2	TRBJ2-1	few	TGTGCCAGCAGCGTAACTAGCGGGAATGAGCAGTTCTTC	CASSVTSGNEQFF
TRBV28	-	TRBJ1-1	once	TGTGCCAGCAGTTTTGGCGGACTCATGAACACTGAAGCTTTCTTT	CASSFGGLMNTEAFF
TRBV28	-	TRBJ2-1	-	TGTGCCAGCAGCGGGGGTGGTGGGACCTACAATGAGCAGTTCTTC	CASSGGGGTYNEQFF
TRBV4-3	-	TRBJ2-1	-	TGCGCCAGCAGCCCCCAGGGGTCGAGTGAGCAGTTCTTC	CASSPQGSSEQFF
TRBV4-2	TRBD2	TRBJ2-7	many	TGTGCCAGCAGCCAAGAGCCCGGGACTAGCTTCCACTTC	CASSQEPGTSFHF
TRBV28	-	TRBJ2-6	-	TGTGCCAGCAGGCGAGGGGGCTCTGGGGCCAACGTCCTGACTTTC	CASRRGGSGANVLTF
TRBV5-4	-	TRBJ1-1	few	TGTGCCAGCAGCTTGGGTGGGACACGGATCGCTGAAGCTTTCTTT	CASSLGGTRIAEAFF
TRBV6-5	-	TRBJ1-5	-	TGTGCCAGCAGTTACTCGAGTCAGGGTACGAATCAGCCCCAGCATTTT	CASSYSSQGTNQPQHF
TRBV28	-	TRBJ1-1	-	TGTGCCAGCAGTTTACAAAACACTGAAGCTTTCTTT	CASSLQNTEAFF
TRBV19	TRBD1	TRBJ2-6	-	TGTGCCAGGACGCCTAAGGAATGGGACAGGGATTCGTATGGGGCCAACGTCCTGACTTTC	CARTPKEWDRDSYGANVLTF
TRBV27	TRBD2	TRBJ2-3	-	TGTGCCAGCAGTTTATCTAGCGGGAGAGCTGATACGCAGTATTTT	CASSLSSGRADTQYF
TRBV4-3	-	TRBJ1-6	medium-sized	TGCGCCAGCAGCCAAGCGTACAGCTCCTATAATTCACCCCTCCACTTT	CASSQAYSSYNSPLHF
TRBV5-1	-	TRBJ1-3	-	TGCGCCAGCAGCCGCTGGACAGCCGGCTCTGGAAACACCATATATTTT	CASSRWTAGSGNTIYF
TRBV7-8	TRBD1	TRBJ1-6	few	TGTGCCAGCAGCTTAGGACAGGGGTATAATTCACCCCTCCACTTT	CASSLGQGYNSPLHF
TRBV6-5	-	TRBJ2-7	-	TGTGCCAGCACTCCCAGGACAGCCTACGAGCAGTACTTC	CASTPRTAYEQYF
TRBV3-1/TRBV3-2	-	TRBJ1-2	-	TGTGCCAGCAGCCCACTAACCAATCCCAGGGGAAGTGGCTACACCTTC	CASSPLTNPRGSGYTF
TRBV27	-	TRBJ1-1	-	TGTGCCAGCAGGCTAGCCTTAGGAGGGGTTGTTGAAGCTTTCTTT	CASRLALGGVVEAFF
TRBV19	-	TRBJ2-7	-	TGTGCCAGTAGTATATCCGCGGCGTACTCCTACGAGCAGTACTTC	CASSISAAYSYEQYF
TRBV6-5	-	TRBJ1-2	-	TGTGCCAGCAGTTCTGGACTTAATGGCTACACCTTC	CASSSGLNGYTF
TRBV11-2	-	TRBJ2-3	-	TGTGCCAGCAGCTTGAGGATGGATACGCAGTATTTT	CASSLRMDTQYF
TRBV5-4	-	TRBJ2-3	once	TGTGCCAGCAGCTTGGGGTCTAGCGCCCGCACAGATACGCAGTATTTT	CASSLGSSARTDTQYF
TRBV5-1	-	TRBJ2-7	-	TGCGCCAGCAGCTTGGCGGCAGGGTTAGACTACGAGCAGTACTTC	CASSLAAGLDYEQYF
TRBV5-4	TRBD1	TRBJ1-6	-	TGTGCCAGCAGCCAGAGGACAGGGGTCGGGAATTCACCCCTCCACTTT	CASSQRTGVGNSPLHF
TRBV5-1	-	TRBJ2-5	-	TGCGCCAGCAGCTTGGCAGAAGCGGTGCGCCAAGAGACCCAGTACTTC	CASSLAEAVRQETQYF
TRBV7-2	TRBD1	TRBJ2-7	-	TGTGCCAGCAGCTTAGTCTGGCAGGGGGCTCGGGAGCAGTACTTC	CASSLVWQGAREQYF
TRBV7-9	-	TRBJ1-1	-	TGTGCCAGCAGCTCGCAGGGGACGAACACTGAAGCTTTCTTT	CASSSQGTNTEAFF
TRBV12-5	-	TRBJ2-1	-	TGTGCTACTGGCAGGGGATACGAGCAGTTCTTC	CATGRGYEQFF
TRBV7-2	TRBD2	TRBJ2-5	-	TGTGCCAGCAGCTCAAGCTTGACTAGCGGGAGGGAGACCCAGTACTTC	CASSSSLTSGRETQYF
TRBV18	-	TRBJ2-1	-	TGTGCCAGCTCACCACCATTAGCGGCGAATGAGCAGTTCTTC	CASSPPLAANEQFF
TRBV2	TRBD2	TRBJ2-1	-	TGTGCCAGCGCGGGGACTATTAATGAGCAGTTCTTC	CASAGTINEQFF
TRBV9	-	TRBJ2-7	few	TGTGCCAGCAGCGTAGAACCCAGGTTCGGCTACGAGCAGTACTTC	CASSVEPRFGYEQYF
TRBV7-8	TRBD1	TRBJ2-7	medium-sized	TGTGCCAGCAGCTCCCACAGGGGGCCCTCCTACGAGCAGTACTTC	CASSSHRGPSYEQYF
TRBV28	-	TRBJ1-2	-	TGTGCCAGCAGTCACACACCCCAATATGGCTACACCTTC	CASSHTPQYGYTF
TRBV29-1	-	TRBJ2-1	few	TGCAGCGTTGAGTATCTCAGGCAGGGTGAGCAGTTCTTC	CSVEYLRQGEQFF
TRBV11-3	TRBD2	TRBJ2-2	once	TGTGCCAGCAGCTCGGGACTAGCGGGAGGACAGTCCGGGGAGCTGTTTTTT	CASSSGLAGGQSGELFF
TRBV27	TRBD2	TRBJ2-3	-	TGTGCCACCTCTTCAGCGGGAGCAATAGATACGCAGTATTTT	CATSSAGAIDTQYF
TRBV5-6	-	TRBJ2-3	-	TGTGCCAGCAGCTCAGGGAATGTGGCAGATACGCAGTATTTT	CASSSGNVADTQYF
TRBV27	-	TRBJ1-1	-	TGTGCCAGCAGTTTATTCGCGACAGAGAACACTGAAGCTTTCTTT	CASSLFATENTEAFF
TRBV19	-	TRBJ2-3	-	TGTGCCAGTAAGAATCACGCAGGTCTAGCCACAGATACGCAGTATTTT	CASKNHAGLATDTQYF
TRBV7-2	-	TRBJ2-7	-	TGTGCCAGCAGCCAAGGGGGGGGCGGGCAGCAGTACTTC	CASSQGGGGQQYF
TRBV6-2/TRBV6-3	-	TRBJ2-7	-	TGTGCCAGCAGTGGCTCGGGGAGTAGCTCCTACGAGCAGTACTTC	CASSGSGSSSYEQYF